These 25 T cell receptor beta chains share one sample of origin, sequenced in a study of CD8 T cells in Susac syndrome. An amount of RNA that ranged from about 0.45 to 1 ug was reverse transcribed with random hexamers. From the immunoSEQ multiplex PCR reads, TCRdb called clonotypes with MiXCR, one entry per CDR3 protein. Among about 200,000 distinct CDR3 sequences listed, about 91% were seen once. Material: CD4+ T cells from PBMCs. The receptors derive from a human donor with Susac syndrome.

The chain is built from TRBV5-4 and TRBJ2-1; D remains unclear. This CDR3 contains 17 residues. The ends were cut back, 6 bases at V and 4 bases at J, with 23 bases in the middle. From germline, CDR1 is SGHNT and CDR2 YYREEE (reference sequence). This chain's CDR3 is CASTKLAQTSIYNEQFF. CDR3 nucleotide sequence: TGTGCCAGCACCAAGCTTGCCCAAACGTCTATATACAATGAGCAGTTCTTC.

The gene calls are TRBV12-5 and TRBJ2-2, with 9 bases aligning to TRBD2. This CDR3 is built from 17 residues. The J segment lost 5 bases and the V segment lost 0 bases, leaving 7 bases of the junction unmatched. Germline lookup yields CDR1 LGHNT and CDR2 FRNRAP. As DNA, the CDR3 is TGTGCTAGTGGTTTGGTAATCGCGGGAGGGCCGACCGGGGAGCTGTTTTTT. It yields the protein CASGLVIAGGPTGELFF.

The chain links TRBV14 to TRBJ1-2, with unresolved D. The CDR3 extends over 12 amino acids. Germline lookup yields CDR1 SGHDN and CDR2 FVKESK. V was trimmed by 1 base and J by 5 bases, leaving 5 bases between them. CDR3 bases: TGTGCCAGCAGCCAAGGCAGATATGGCTACACCTTC. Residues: CASSQGRYGYTF.

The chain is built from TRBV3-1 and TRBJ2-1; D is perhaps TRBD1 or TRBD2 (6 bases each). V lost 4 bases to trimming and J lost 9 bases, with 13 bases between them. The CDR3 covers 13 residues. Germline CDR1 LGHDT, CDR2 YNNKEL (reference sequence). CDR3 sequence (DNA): TGTGCCAGCAGCCGAGTGGGGGGCGGTGAGCAGTTCTTC. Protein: CASSRVGGGEQFF.

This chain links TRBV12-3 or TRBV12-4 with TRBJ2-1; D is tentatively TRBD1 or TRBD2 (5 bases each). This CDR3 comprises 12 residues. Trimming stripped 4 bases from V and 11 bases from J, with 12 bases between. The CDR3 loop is CASSSGPQKQFF. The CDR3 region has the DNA TGTGCCAGCAGTTCGGGACCCCAGAAGCAGTTCTTC.

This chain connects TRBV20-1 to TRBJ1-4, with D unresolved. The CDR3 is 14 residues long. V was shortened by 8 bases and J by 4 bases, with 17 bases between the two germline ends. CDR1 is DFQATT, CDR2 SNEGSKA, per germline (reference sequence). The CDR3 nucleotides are TGCAGTCTCAGCGGGCCGGTGGGTAATGAAAAACTGTTTTTT. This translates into CSLSGPVGNEKLFF.

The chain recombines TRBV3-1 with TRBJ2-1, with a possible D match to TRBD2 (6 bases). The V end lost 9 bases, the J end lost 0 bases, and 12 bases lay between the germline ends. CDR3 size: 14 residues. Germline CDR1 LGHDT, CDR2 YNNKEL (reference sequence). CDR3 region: CASYGGSSYNEQFF. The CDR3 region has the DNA TGTGCCAGTTACGGAGGGAGCTCCTACAATGAGCAGTTCTTC.

CDR3 DNA: TGTGCCAGCAGCTTAGATTTGGGGGGCGGGAGTGCCTACAATGAGCAGTTCTTC. Translated, it gives CASSLDLGGGSAYNEQFF. The genes are TRBV11-2 and TRBJ2-1, with D perhaps matching TRBD2 (7 bases). The CDR3 is 18 residues long. CDR1 SGHAT and CDR2 FQNNGV come from the germline V gene. V was trimmed by 0 bases and J by 2 bases, leaving 17 bases between them. The full variable domain, rest sourced from reference TRBV11-2 and TRBJ2-1, is EAGVAQSPRYKIIEKRQSVAFWCNPISGHATLYWYQQILGQGPKLLIQFQNNGVVDDSQLPKDRFSAERLKGVDSTLKIQPAKLEDSAVYLCASSLDLGGGSAYNEQFFGPGTRLTVL.

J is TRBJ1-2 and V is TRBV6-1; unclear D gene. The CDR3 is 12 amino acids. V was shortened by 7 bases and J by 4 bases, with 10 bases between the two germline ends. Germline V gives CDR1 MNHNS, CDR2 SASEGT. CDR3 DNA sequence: TGTGCCAGCACCCCCGGGCGCTATGGCTACACCTTC. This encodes CASTPGRYGYTF.

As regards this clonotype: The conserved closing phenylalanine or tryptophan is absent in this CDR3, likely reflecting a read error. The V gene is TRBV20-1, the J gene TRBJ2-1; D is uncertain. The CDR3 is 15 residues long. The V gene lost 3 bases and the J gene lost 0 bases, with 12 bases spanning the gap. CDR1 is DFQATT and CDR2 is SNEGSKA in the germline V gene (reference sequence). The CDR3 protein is CSASMDPNSYNEQFL. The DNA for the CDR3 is TGCAGTGCTAGTATGGACCCCAACTCCTACAATGAGCAGTTCCTC.

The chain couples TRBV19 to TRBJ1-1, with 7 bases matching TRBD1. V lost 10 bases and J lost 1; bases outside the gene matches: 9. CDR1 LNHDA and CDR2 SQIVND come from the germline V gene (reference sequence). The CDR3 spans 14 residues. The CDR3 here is CATSGGGWNTEAFF. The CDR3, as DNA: TGTGCCACTTCAGGGGGGGGCTGGAACACTGAAGCTTTCTTT. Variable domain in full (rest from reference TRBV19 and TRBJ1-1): DGGITQSPKYLFRKEGQNVTLSCEQNLNHDAMYWYRQDPGQGLRLIYYSQIVNDFQKGDIAEGYSVSREKKESFPLTVTSAQKNPTAFYLCATSGGGWNTEAFFGQGTRLTVV.

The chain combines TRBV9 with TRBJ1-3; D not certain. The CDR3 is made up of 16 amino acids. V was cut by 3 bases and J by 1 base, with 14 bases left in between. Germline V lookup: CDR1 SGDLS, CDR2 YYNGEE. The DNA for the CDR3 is TGTGCCAGCAGCGAGGCCCCCTTGGGATCTGGAAACACCATATATTTT. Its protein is CASSEAPLGSGNTIYF.

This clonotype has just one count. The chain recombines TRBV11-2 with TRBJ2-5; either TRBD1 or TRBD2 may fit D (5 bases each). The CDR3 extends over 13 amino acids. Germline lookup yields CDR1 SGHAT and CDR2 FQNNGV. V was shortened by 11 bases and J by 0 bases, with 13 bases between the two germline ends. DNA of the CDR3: TGTGCCGGGGGTGGGCCGGACCAAGAGACCCAGTACTTC. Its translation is CAGGGPDQETQYF.

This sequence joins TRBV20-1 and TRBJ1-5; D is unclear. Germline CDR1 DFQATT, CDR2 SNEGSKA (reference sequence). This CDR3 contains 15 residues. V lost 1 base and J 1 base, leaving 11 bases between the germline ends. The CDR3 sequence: CSARVSVGSNQPQHF. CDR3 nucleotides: TGCAGTGCTAGAGTTTCGGTAGGGAGCAATCAGCCCCAGCATTTT.

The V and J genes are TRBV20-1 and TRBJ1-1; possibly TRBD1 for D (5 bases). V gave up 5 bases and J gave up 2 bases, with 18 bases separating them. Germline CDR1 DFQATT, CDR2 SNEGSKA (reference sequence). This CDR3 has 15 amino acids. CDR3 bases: TGCAGTGCTTTCAGGCAGGGTCGTGTAAACACTGAAGCTTTCTTT. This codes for CSAFRQGRVNTEAFF.

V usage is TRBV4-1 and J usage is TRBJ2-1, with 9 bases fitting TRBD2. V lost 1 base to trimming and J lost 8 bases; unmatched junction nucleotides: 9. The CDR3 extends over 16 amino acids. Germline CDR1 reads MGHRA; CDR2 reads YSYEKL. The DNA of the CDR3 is TGCGCCAGCAGCCAAGGGATTAGCGGGAGTATCCATGAGCAGTTCTTC. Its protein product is CASSQGISGSIHEQFF.

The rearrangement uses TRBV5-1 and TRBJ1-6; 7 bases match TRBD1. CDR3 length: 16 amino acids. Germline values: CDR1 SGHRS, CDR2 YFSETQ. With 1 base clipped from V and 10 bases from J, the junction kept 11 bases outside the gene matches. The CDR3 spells CASSLRTGQDGSPLHF. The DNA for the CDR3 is TGCGCCAGCAGCTTGAGGACAGGACAAGATGGGTCACCCCTCCACTTT.

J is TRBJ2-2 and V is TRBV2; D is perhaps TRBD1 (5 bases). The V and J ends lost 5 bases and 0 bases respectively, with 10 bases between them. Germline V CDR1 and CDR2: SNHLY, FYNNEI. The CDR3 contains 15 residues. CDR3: CASSLMGPNTGELFF. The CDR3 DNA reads TGTGCCAGCAGTCTGATGGGGCCGAACACCGGGGAGCTGTTTTTT.

The CDR3 bases are TGTGCCAGCAGCCTCAAGGCGGGGGCAGGCGAGCAGTTCTTC. It specifies CASSLKAGAGEQFF. This chain joins TRBV7-8 and TRBJ2-1, with D possibly matching TRBD2 (7 bases). Germline lookup yields CDR1 SGHVS and CDR2 FQNEAQ. This CDR3 comprises 14 residues. V was cut by 5 bases and J by 10 bases, with 18 bases left in between.

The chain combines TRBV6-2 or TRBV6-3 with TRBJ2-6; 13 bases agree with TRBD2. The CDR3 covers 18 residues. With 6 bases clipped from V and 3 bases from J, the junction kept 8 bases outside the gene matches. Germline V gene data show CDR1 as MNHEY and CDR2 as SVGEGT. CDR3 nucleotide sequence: TGTGCCAGCAGCCGCAGACTAGCGGGGGGACTTGGGGCCAACGTCCTGACTTTC. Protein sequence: CASSRRLAGGLGANVLTF.

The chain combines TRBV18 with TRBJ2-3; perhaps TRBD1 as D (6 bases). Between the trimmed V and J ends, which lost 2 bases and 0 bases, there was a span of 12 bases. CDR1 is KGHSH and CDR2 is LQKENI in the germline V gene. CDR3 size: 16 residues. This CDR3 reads CASSPGNRVSTDTQYF. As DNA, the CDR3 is TGTGCCAGCTCACCAGGGAACAGGGTTAGCACAGATACGCAGTATTTT.

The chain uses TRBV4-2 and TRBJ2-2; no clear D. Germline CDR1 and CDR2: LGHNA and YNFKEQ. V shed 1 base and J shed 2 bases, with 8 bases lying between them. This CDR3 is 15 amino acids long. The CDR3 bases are TGTGCCAGCAGCCAAGCGGGCCAAAACACCGGGGAGCTGTTTTTT. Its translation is CASSQAGQNTGELFF.

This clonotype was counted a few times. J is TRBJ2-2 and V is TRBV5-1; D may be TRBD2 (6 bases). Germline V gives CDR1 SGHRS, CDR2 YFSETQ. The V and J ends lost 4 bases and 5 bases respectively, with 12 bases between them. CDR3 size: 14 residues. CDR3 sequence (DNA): TGCGCCAGCAGCAGGGACTTGGGAACCGGGGAGCTGTTTTTT. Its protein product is CASSRDLGTGELFF.

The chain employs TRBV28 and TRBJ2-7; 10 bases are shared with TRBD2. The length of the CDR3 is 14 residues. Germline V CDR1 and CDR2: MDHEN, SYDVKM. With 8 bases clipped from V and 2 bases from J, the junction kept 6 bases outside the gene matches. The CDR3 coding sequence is TGTGCCAGCCGCGAACTAGCGGGGCCCTACGAGCAGTACTTC. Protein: CASRELAGPYEQYF.

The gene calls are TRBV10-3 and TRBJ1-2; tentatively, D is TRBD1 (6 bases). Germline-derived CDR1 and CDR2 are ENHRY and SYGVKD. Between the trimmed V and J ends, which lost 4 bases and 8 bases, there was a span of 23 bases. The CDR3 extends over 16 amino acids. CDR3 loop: CAISGAPTGSGGGYTF. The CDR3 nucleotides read TGTGCCATCAGTGGGGCGCCGACAGGCTCAGGAGGGGGCTACACCTTC.